This T cell receptor beta chain was observed in a study of lymphopenia after photon versus proton radiotherapy. Study-wide points: A bigger post-nadir fall in TCR diversity correlated inversely with survival time in deceased patients. Oligoclonal CD8+ Temra expansion after nadir drove photon patients' diversity drop. Authors raise, but do not show, better survival with proton therapy.

Turning to this clone: Antigen unknown.

Assay used: immunoSEQ multiplex PCR; TCRdb lists only in-frame clones, some missing. This sample has 83,000 or so clones, with about 83% found just once. V lost 5 bases, J lost 15 bases, and 23 bases lay in between. In germline, CDR1 is SGHVS, CDR2 FQNEAQ. This CDR3 is 14 amino acids long. Sequenced here: peripheral blood, sampled from a patient treated with proton-based radiotherapy. The chain is built from TRBV7-8 and TRBJ2-1; weak D call: TRBD1 (6 bases). This receptor was taken from a man aged 55 to 70 with pancreatic cancer. The CDR3 bases are TGTGCCAGCAGCCCAACTATCGGGACACACGTCCTGTTCTTC. Its protein product is CASSPTIGTHVLFF.